The sequence of this TCR beta chain was determined in a study of blood T cell repertoires in COVID-19. Original methodology: From reference gene primer amplification, estimates of nucleated cell counts were derived. Using immunoSEQ multiplex PCR, the repertoire was profiled, and TCRdb retains in-frame clones only, with some absent. V, J and clone size were drawn from that table, and D and trimming were deduced from the DNA. The data hold 65,000 to 75,000 clones, with more than 85% observed a single time. The CDR3 runs 12 residues. The V gene's germline CDR1 is MDHEN and CDR2 SYDVKM. V lost 7 bases and J 9 bases, leaving 15 bases between the germline ends.

This receptor was obtained from a human donor with active COVID-19. The donor label of this sample is uncertain. Sequencing used peripheral blood. The gene calls are TRBV28 and TRBJ1-1; maybe TRBD1 (6 bases). The CDR3 loop reads CASTKQGSQAFF. The CDR3 nucleotides read TGTGCCAGCACGAAGCAGGGGTCCCAAGCTTTCTTT.